This TCR beta chain was identified during a study of T-cell reconstitution after alpha-beta-depleted transplantation in children. This clonotype was detected many times. The library targeted TCRbeta and was prepared with unique molecular identifiers. MiXCR was run by TCRdb on the PCR reads, yielding one entry per CDR3 protein. The sample yields roughly 120,000 distinct CDR3 sequences, over 9% seen once. Trimming removed 6 bases from V and 4 bases from J; junction bases left unmatched: 5. Germline loops: CDR1 MNHEY, CDR2 SVGEGT. This CDR3 contains 13 residues. This chain links TRBV6-2 or TRBV6-3 with TRBJ2-5, with 7 bases that match TRBD2. This TCR was recovered from a human donor who donated a stem cell graft to a child with acute lymphoblastic leukemia. The specimen was PBMCs from the stem cell graft donor, collected from the stem cell graft. The CDR3 sequence: CASSPLARETQYF. The CDR3 bases are TGTGCCAGCAGCCCACTAGCGCGAGAGACCCAGTACTTC.